These 5 T cell receptor beta chains came from one sample sequenced in a study of shared clonotypes between healthy human individuals (dated by TCRdb to 2019 to 2021). Libraries were constructed by the immunoSEQ multiplex PCR assay. The table was pulled from immuneACCESS by TCRdb, which kept in-frame rearrangements only. Such tables lose some clones; where checked, under half of the loss comes from unresolved V genes, and the rest has no known cause. This sample gives roughly 500,000 clones in total; about 96% of them show up just once. The ten largest clones add up to about 0.059% of the sample. Sequenced sample: naive CD4+ T cells sorted from blood. What this sample's cell subset or site label stands for: CD45RA+ positively selected. The source is a woman aged 30 to 39 in good health.

The table lists this clone with a count of one. Other DNA sequences within the sample encode an identical CDR3. V gene TRBV28 combines with J gene TRBJ2-7; possible D gene TRBD1, 6 bases. Trimming removed 6 bases at V and 1 base at J, with 10 bases between. The CDR3 covers 13 residues. Germline CDR1 and CDR2: MDHEN and SYDVKM. The CDR3 bases are TGTGCCAGCAGCCGAGGGGGATCCTACGAGCAGTACTTC. This gives the protein CASSRGGSYEQYF.

Worth noting for this clone: The identical CDR3 is also encoded by other nucleotide sequences in the sample. The chain is built from TRBV7-7 and TRBJ2-3, with 13 bases aligning to TRBD2. This CDR3 contains 16 residues. Unmatched junction bases numbered 2, after V lost 1 base and J lost 4 bases. Germline CDR1 SSHAT, CDR2 FNYEAQ (reference sequence). The CDR3 bases are TGTGCCAGCAGCTTAGGACTAGCGGGAGGTGCAGATACGCAGTATTTT. Translating gives CASSLGLAGGADTQYF. Complete variable domain (other parts from reference TRBV7-7 and TRBJ2-3): GAGVSQSPRYKVTKRGQDVTLRCDPISSHATLYWYQQALGQGPEFLTYFNYEAQPDKSGLPSDRFSAERPEGSISTLTIQRTEQRDSAMYRCASSLGLAGGADTQYFGPGTRLTVL.

The rearrangement joins TRBV9 to TRBJ1-5; D possibly corresponds to TRBD1 (5 bases). Germline CDR1 is SGDLS and CDR2 is YYNGEE. The length of the CDR3 is 14 residues. V lost 4 bases to trimming and J lost 3 bases, with 11 bases between them. The CDR3 DNA reads as TGTGCCAGCAGCATCGGACACAACAATCAGCCCCAGCATTTT. It encodes CASSIGHNNQPQHF.

The chain joins TRBV29-1 to TRBJ2-4; 7 nucleotides line up with TRBD2. CDR3 size: 13 residues. The germline V gene has CDR1 SQVTM and CDR2 ANQGSEA. V gave up 4 bases and J gave up 4 bases; unmatched junction bases: 4. The CDR3 coding sequence is TGCAGCGTTGGGGTGCGGGAGAAAAACATTCAGTACTTC. Encoded protein: CSVGVREKNIQYF.

The chain links TRBV28 to TRBJ2-4, with 7 bases identical to TRBD2. V was pared by 9 bases and J by 7 bases, with 9 bases of the junction left unmatched. Per the germline V gene, CDR1 is MDHEN and CDR2 is SYDVKM. The length of the CDR3 is 13 residues. This CDR3 is CASSWEGPNIQYF. CDR3 nucleotides: TGTGCCAGTTCCTGGGAGGGCCCCAACATTCAGTACTTC.